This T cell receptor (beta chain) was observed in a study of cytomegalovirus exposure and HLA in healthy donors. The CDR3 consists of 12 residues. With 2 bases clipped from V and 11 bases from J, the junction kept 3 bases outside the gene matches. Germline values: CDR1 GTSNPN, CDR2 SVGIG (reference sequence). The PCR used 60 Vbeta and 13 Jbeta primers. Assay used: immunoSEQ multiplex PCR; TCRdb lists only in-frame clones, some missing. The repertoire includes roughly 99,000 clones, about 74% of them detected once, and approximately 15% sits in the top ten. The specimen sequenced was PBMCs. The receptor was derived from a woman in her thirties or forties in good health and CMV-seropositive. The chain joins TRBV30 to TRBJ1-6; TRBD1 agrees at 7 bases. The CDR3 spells CAWSRQGPPLHF. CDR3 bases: TGTGCCTGGAGTCGACAGGGCCCACCCCTCCACTTT.